These 26 T cell receptor beta chains were sequenced from one sample in a study of blood T cell repertoires in COVID-19. The assay was immunoSEQ multiplex PCR, and TCRdb's table has in-frame clones only and misses some. The sample consists of under 250,000 clones, approximately 90% of them appearing once. The material sequenced was peripheral blood. These receptor sequences come from a woman aged 40 to 50 with acute or convalescent COVID-19.

The chain has TRBV7-9 and TRBJ1-1, with D hard to call. The V end was cut by 0 bases, the J end by 3 bases, with 5 bases between. The germline V gene encodes CDR1 SEHNR and CDR2 FQNEAQ (reference sequence). The CDR3 has 13 residues. For the CDR3, the DNA is TGTGCCAGCAGCTTAGCGGAGTACACTGAAGCTTTCTTT. Its translation: CASSLAEYTEAFF.

The V gene is TRBV28, the J gene TRBJ1-2, with 8 bases matching TRBD1. The V gene's germline CDR1 is MDHEN and CDR2 SYDVKM. The CDR3 has 14 residues. The J segment lost 7 bases and the V segment lost 5 bases, leaving 9 bases of the junction unmatched. The CDR3 reads CASSPSDRVAGYTF. CDR3 DNA sequence: TGTGCCAGCAGTCCATCGGACAGGGTCGCTGGCTACACCTTC.

This clone was recorded a few times. J is TRBJ1-1 and V is TRBV18; D call uncertain. V was cut by 3 bases and J by 9 bases, with 11 bases left in between. The CDR3 totals 12 residues. Germline assignment: CDR1 KGHSH and CDR2 LQKENI. The CDR3 spells CASSPRQDQAFF. CDR3 in DNA: TGTGCCAGCTCACCTCGGCAGGATCAAGCTTTCTTT. Based on the CDR3 plus reference TRBV18 and TRBJ1-1, the full variable domain is NAGVMQNPRHLVRRRGQEARLRCSPMKGHSHVYWYRQLPEEGLKFMVYLQKENIIDESGMPKERFSAEFPKEGPSILRIQQVVRGDSAAYFCASSPRQDQAFFGQGTRLTVV.

This clone showed up just once. The chain combines TRBV14 with TRBJ1-4; 10 nucleotides match TRBD1. Germline CDR1 and CDR2: SGHDN and FVKESK. The ends lost 4 bases at V and 7 bases at J; junction bases unmatched: 3. The CDR3 is 14 residues long. CDR3 amino acids: CASSRDRGREKLFF. Here the CDR3 DNA reads TGTGCCAGCAGCCGGGACAGGGGACGTGAAAAACTGTTTTTT. The complete variable domain, with remaining parts taken from reference TRBV14 and TRBJ1-4, reads EAGVTQFPSHSVIEKGQTVTLRCDPISGHDNLYWYRRVMGKEIKFLLHFVKESKQDESGMPNNRFLAERTGGTYSTLKVQPAELEDSGVYFCASSRDRGREKLFFGSGTQLSVL.

The chain is built from TRBV9 and TRBJ1-6; D is uncertain. Between the trimmed V and J ends, which lost 8 bases and 7 bases, there was a span of 10 bases. This CDR3 spans 12 amino acids. Germline CDR1 reads SGDLS; CDR2 reads YYNGEE. CDR3 nucleotide sequence: TGTGCCAGGGGAGGGAGGAATTCACCCCTCCACTTT. Translated: CARGGRNSPLHF.

This clone has a handful of counts. The CDR3 DNA is TGTGCCAGCAGCCAAGAATGTGCGCGGACTAGGGACGTC. It encodes CASSQECARTRDV. This rearrangement joins TRBV4-2 to TRBJ2-7; TRBD2 agrees at 7 bases. The CDR3 is made up of 13 amino acids. The germline gives CDR1 LGHNA, CDR2 YNFKEQ.

The genes are TRBV3-1 (or the pseudogene TRBV3-2) and TRBJ1-2; tentative D call: TRBD1 (6 bases). V was clipped by 7 bases and J by 5 bases, with 20 bases between them. Germline lookup yields CDR1 LGHDT and CDR2 YNNKEL (reference sequence). This CDR3 contains 15 residues. CDR3 bases: TGTGCCAGCAACCCGGGGGGCATTGGAGGATATGGCTACACCTTC. It encodes CASNPGGIGGYGYTF.

This chain links TRBV10-2 with TRBJ1-2, with D perhaps matching TRBD1 (5 bases). V gave up 2 bases and J gave up 5 bases, with 12 bases separating them. The CDR3 spans 14 residues. Per the germline V gene, CDR1 is WSHSY and CDR2 is SAAADI. In nucleotides, the CDR3 is TGCGCCAGCAGTGAGCGAGGCGCAGGGTATGGCTACACCTTC. Translated: CASSERGAGYGYTF.

This chain connects TRBV6-4 to TRBJ1-2, with 9 bases identical to TRBD1. Germline V lookup: CDR1 MRHNA, CDR2 SNTAGT. The ends lost 3 bases at V and 4 bases at J; junction bases unmatched: 0. CDR3 length equals 13 residues. CDR3 amino acids: CASSEDRGYGYTF. CDR3 nucleotides: TGTGCCAGCAGTGAGGACAGGGGCTATGGCTACACCTTC.

The chain joins TRBV7-8 to TRBJ1-6, with 7 bases aligning to TRBD1. From germline, CDR1 is SGHVS and CDR2 FQNEAQ. V lost 9 bases and J lost 8; bases outside the gene matches: 7. The length of the CDR3 is 13 residues. CDR3 sequence (DNA): TGTGCCAGTCTAACAGGGGTGGATTCACCCCTCCACTTT. Protein product: CASLTGVDSPLHF.

This sequence joins TRBV12-5 and TRBJ1-1; D gene unclear. The germline V gene has CDR1 LGHNT and CDR2 FRNRAP. The V and J ends lost 1 base and 1 base respectively, with 4 bases between them. This CDR3 has 13 residues. The CDR3 here is CASGLGANTEAFF. The CDR3 coding sequence is TGTGCTAGTGGTTTGGGAGCGAACACTGAAGCTTTCTTT.

This clone was detected only once. The J gene is TRBJ2-4, the V gene TRBV30, with a tentative D call TRBD2 (7 bases). The V gene's germline CDR1 is GTSNPN and CDR2 SVGIG (reference sequence). Trimming shortened V by 2 bases and J by 8 bases, and 16 bases separated the two germline ends. This CDR3 contains 14 residues. CDR3 bases: TGTGCCTGGAGTATGGGGGGCGCGGGAGACATTCAGTACTTC. Amino acids: CAWSMGGAGDIQYF.

The rearrangement joins TRBV4-1 to TRBJ2-2; maybe TRBD2 (5 bases). The V gene's germline CDR1 is MGHRA and CDR2 YSYEKL. This CDR3 spans 17 amino acids. Trimming removed 2 bases at V and 3 bases at J, with 16 bases between. CDR3 in amino acids: CASSQLTAEVDTGELFF. The DNA for the CDR3 is TGCGCCAGCAGCCAATTGACCGCGGAGGTGGACACCGGGGAGCTGTTTTTT.

The chain is built from TRBV19 and TRBJ2-2; no clear D gene. Germline assignment: CDR1 LNHDA and CDR2 SQIVND (reference sequence). Trimming stripped 5 bases from V and 0 bases from J, with 7 bases between. The CDR3 is 14 amino acids. Here the CDR3 reads CASSYGTNTGELFF. The CDR3 DNA sequence: TGTGCCAGTAGTTACGGTACGAACACCGGGGAGCTGTTTTTT.

This chain connects TRBV6-1 to TRBJ1-1, with unresolved D. V lost 2 bases, J lost 6 bases, and 13 bases lay in between. The CDR3 covers 14 residues. Per germline, CDR1 MNHNS and CDR2 SASEGT. CDR3 protein: CASSERAGRAEAFF. The CDR3, as DNA: TGTGCCAGCAGTGAACGGGCGGGTAGGGCTGAAGCTTTCTTT.

The rearrangement uses TRBV10-3 and TRBJ1-1; TRBD1 is a possible D gene (5 bases). CDR1 and CDR2 from the germline V gene are ENHRY and SYGVKD. This CDR3 is 14 amino acids long. Trimming stripped 7 bases from V and 1 base from J, with 13 bases between. The CDR3 protein is CAINQGLGNTEAFF. In DNA form, the CDR3 reads TGTGCCATCAACCAGGGATTGGGGAACACTGAAGCTTTCTTT.

The chain couples TRBV25-1 to TRBJ1-6; D is unclear. The CDR3 contains 18 residues. Germline V gene lookup returns CDR1 MGHDK and CDR2 SYGVNS. Trimming pared 0 bases from V and 6 bases from J, leaving 18 bases between. The CDR3: CASSEYKAGRGGNSPLHF. In nucleotides, the CDR3 is TGTGCCAGCAGTGAATATAAGGCTGGAAGAGGTGGTAATTCACCCCTCCACTTT.

The chain uses TRBV28 and TRBJ1-2, with D tentatively TRBD1 (6 bases). This CDR3 contains 15 residues. In germline, CDR1 is MDHEN, CDR2 SYDVKM. V shed 6 bases and J shed 3 bases, with 17 bases lying between them. The DNA for the CDR3 is TGTGCCAGCAGCCTGGGGGGGGGCGTAGACTATGGCTACACCTTC. This gives the protein CASSLGGGVDYGYTF.

The rearrangement joins TRBV6-4 to TRBJ2-3, with 9 bases matching TRBD2. V shed 6 bases and J 0 bases; nucleotides not matched to a gene: 4. The CDR3 sequence is 15 residues long. Germline lookup yields CDR1 MRHNA and CDR2 SNTAGT. The CDR3 loop reads CASSLAGLSTDTQYF. CDR3 nucleotide sequence: TGTGCCAGCAGCCTAGCGGGACTTAGCACAGATACGCAGTATTTT.

This clone has just one count. J is TRBJ1-4 and V is TRBV7-9; TRBD1 is a possible D gene (5 bases). Trimming removed 0 bases from V and 10 bases from J, with 15 bases in between. The CDR3 is made up of 15 amino acids. Per germline, CDR1 SEHNR and CDR2 FQNEAQ (reference sequence). CDR3 in DNA: TGTGCCAGCAGCTTAGCCGGCAGGGCCCAAGGAAAACTGTTTTTT. This translates into CASSLAGRAQGKLFF.

This clone turned up a few times. J is TRBJ2-1 and V is TRBV2, with D possibly matching TRBD2 (7 bases). Germline lookup yields CDR1 SNHLY and CDR2 FYNNEI. The CDR3 runs 14 residues. The ends were cut back, 8 bases at V and 4 bases at J, with 15 bases in the middle. CDR3 nucleotide sequence: TGTGCCAGCCGGGAGGACAGTCCATACAATGAGCAGTTCTTC. Its protein product is CASREDSPYNEQFF.

This chain connects TRBV29-1 to TRBJ2-5, with 11 bases fitting TRBD2. Germline V CDR1 and CDR2: SQVTM, ANQGSEA. CDR3 size: 20 residues. With 3 bases clipped from V and 0 bases from J, the junction kept 18 bases outside the gene matches. CDR3 loop: CSVDVTGLAGGPRYQETQYF. In DNA, the CDR3 is TGCAGCGTTGATGTAACGGGGCTAGCGGGGGGCCCACGGTACCAAGAGACCCAGTACTTC.

The J gene is TRBJ2-3, the V gene TRBV5-1, with 11 bases fitting TRBD2. The CDR3 consists of 15 residues. Germline V gene sequence: CDR1 SGHRS, CDR2 YFSETQ. The ends lost 7 bases at V and 2 bases at J; junction bases unmatched: 6. The CDR3 loop is CASALAGDHTDTQYF. CDR3 in DNA: TGCGCCAGCGCACTAGCGGGGGACCACACAGATACGCAGTATTTT.

The chain has TRBV2 and TRBJ2-2; TRBD2 aligns across 9 bases. The CDR3 loop spans 17 amino acids. Germline trimming cut 6 bases from V and 5 bases from J; bases unmatched to any gene: 13. Germline CDR1 and CDR2: SNHLY and FYNNEI. In nucleotides, the CDR3 is TGTGCCAGCAGCTACCCAGCGGGGGGCCTCCGAACCGGGGAGCTGTTTTTT. Its translation is CASSYPAGGLRTGELFF.

The chain recombines TRBV5-6 with TRBJ1-1, with 8 bases matching TRBD1. The germline gives CDR1 SGHDT, CDR2 YYEEEE. CDR3 length equals 13 residues. J was trimmed by 8 bases and V by 0 bases; bases with no gene match: 3. CDR3: CASSLGTGREAFF. The CDR3 region has the DNA TGTGCCAGCAGCTTGGGGACAGGGCGAGAAGCTTTCTTT. Filled out from reference TRBV5-6 and TRBJ1-1, the complete variable domain reads DAGVTQSPTHLIKTRGQQVTLRCSPKSGHDTVSWYQQALGQGPQFIFQYYEEEERQRGNFPDRFSGHQFPNYSSELNVNALLLGDSALYLCASSLGTGREAFFGQGTRLTVV.

The chain recombines TRBV10-3 with TRBJ1-3, with D maybe TRBD1 (6 bases). The V and J ends lost 9 bases and 0 bases respectively, with 12 bases between them. The CDR3 length is 14 residues. Germline assignment: CDR1 ENHRY and CDR2 SYGVKD. The CDR3 region has the DNA TGTGCCATTACGACAGGAGGCTCTGGAAACACCATATATTTT. It is translated as CAITTGGSGNTIYF.